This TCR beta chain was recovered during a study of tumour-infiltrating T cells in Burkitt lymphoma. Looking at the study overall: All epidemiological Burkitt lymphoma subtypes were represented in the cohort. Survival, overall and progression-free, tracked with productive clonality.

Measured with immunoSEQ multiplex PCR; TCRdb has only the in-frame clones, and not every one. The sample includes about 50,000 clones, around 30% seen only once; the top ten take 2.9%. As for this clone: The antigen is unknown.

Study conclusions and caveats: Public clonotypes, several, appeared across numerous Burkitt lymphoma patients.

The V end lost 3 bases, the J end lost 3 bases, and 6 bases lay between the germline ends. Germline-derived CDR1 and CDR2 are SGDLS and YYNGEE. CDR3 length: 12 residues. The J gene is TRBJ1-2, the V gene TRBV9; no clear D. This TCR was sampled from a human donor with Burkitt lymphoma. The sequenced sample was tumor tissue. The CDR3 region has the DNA TGTGCCAGCAGCGGGGAGTACTATGGCTACACCTTC. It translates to CASSGEYYGYTF.